The following is a T cell receptor beta chain sequence with its context. Assay used: immunoSEQ multiplex PCR; TCRdb lists only in-frame clones, some missing. The sample holds 75,000 to 100,000 clones; about four fifths are singletons and the top ten take over 3%. This sample was taken from a study of neoadjuvant anti-PD-1 for oral cavity cancer. Germline V lookup: CDR1 SNHLY, CDR2 FYNNEI. CDR3 length: 15 residues. V was cut by 1 base and J by 0 bases, with 10 bases left in between. Here the sequenced sample was PBMCs, taken before nivolumab (anti-PD-1) treatment. This clonotype was sampled from a person aged 40-85 years with oral cavity squamous cell carcinoma. The gene calls are TRBV2 and TRBJ2-7; D not resolved. The CDR3 nucleotides are TGTGCCAGCAGTGAAGGGGCAGATCTCTCCTACGAGCAGTACTTC. It codes for CASSEGADLSYEQYF.